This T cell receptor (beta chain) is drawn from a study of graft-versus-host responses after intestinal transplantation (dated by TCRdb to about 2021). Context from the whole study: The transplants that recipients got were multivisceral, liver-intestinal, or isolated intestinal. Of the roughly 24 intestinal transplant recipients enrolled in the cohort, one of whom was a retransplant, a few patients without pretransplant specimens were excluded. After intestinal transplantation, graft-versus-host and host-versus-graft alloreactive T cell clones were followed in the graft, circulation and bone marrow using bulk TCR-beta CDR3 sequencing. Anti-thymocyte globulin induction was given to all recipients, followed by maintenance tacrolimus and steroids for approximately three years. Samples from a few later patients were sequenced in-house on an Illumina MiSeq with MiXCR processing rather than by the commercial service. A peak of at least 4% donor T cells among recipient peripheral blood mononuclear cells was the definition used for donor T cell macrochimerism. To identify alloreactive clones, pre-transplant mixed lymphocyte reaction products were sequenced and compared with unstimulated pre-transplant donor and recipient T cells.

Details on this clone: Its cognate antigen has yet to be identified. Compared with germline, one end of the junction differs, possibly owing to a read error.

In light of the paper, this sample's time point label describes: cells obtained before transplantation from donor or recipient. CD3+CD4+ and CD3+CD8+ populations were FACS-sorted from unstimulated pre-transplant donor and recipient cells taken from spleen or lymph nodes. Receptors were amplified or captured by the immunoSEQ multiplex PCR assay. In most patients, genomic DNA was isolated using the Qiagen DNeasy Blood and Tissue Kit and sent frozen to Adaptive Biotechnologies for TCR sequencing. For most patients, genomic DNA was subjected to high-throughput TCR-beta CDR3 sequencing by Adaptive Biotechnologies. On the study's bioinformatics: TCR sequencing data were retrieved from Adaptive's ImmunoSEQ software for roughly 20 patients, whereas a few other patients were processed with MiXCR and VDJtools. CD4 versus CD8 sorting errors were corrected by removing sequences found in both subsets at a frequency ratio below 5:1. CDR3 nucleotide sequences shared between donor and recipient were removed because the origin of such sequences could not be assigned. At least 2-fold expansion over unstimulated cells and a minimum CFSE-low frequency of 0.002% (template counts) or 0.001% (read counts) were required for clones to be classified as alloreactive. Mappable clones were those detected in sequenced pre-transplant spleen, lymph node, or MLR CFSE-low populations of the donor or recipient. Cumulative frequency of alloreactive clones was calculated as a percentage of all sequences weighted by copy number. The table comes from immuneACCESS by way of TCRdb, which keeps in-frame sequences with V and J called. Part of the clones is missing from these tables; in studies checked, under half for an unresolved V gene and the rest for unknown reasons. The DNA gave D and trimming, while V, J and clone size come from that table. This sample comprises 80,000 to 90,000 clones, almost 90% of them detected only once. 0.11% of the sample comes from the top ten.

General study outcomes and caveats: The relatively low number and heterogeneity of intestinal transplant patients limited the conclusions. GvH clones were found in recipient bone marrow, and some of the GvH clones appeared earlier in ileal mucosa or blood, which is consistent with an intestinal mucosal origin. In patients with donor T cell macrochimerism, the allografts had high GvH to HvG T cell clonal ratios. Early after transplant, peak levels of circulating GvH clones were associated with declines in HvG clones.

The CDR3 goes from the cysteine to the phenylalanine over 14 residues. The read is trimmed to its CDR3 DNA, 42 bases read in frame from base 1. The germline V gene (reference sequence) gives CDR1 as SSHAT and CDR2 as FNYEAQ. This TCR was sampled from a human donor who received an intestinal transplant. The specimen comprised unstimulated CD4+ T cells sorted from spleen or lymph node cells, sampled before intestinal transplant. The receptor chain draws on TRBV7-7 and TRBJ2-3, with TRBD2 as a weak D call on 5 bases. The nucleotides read TGTGCTAGCAGCTTAGGAGAAAGCGGTGATACGCAGTATTTT. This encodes CASSLGESGDTQYF.